This TCR beta chain was observed in a study of blood T cell repertoires in COVID-19. Overall study context: The origin of the acute and convalescent COVID-19 samples was the United States, Italy and Spain. Sample material is recorded as cDNA or gDNA derived from T cells, B-cell-depleted T cells, or PBMCs.

The J segment lost 4 bases and the V segment lost 7 bases, leaving 4 bases of the junction unmatched. Germline V gene sequence: CDR1 SNHLY, CDR2 FYNNEI. This CDR3 is 13 amino acids long. Per the original methods: Amplification of reference gene primers provided the estimated nucleated cell counts. Assay used: immunoSEQ multiplex PCR; TCRdb lists only in-frame clones, some missing. The D gene and trimming were derived from the DNA, and the V and J assignments and clone size from that table. The top ten clones hold roughly 15% of a sample with roughly 220,000 clones, about 91% of them seen once. This clone was observed a handful of times.

This rearrangement joins TRBV2 to TRBJ2-3, with 8 bases identical to TRBD2. The source material was PBMCs or T cells enriched from blood (not recorded which). This clonotype was sampled from a woman in her 50s with acute COVID-19. The CDR3 DNA sequence: TGTGCCAGCACGGGACTAGGGTCAGATACGCAGTATTTT. Translation: CASTGLGSDTQYF.